The TCR beta chain under discussion was sequenced for a study of T cell responses to AZD1222 COVID-19 vaccine. Deletions cut 4 bases from V and 9 bases from J, with 22 bases between. The CDR3 loop spans 14 amino acids. Per the germline V gene, CDR1 is SQVTM and CDR2 is ANQGSEA. Clones were sequenced by immunoSEQ multiplex PCR, and TCRdb holds only the in-frame ones, with some missing. The sample has approximately 200,000 clones; over 80% are singletons. This clonotype originated in an adult in good health. Source: peripheral blood, taken on day 0 of MenACWY control vaccination. This chain joins TRBV29-1 and TRBJ2-7; a weak D match, TRBD2 (5 bases). The CDR3 DNA sequence: TGCAGCGTTGCTTCGATGGGTGAGGGTCCGAGGCAGTACTTC. This encodes CSVASMGEGPRQYF.